This is a list of T cell receptor beta chains from one sample in a study of T cell clones after liver transplantation. TCRdb keeps only in-frame clones here, not all; method: immunoSEQ multiplex PCR. The sample holds about 76,000 clones, over 80% seen once. The sequencing used CD4+ T cells from blood, collected at the 22-month timepoint. The receptors were gathered from a human patient who received a liver transplant. Some T cells may be transferred from the graft donor. The CDR3 runs from the conserved cysteine through the conserved F or W. The order of the fields is V gene, J gene, CDR3 protein.

V gene: TRBV5-1
J gene: TRBJ2-1
CDR3 protein: CASSWGGLSNEQFF

V gene: TRBV5-1
J gene: TRBJ1-1
CDR3 protein: CASSSQGDTEAFF

V gene: TRBV6-5
J gene: TRBJ1-2
CDR3 protein: CASSYSNRGPGYTF

V gene: TRBV28
J gene: TRBJ2-5
CDR3 protein: CASSSPTTSGGAETQYF

V gene: TRBV18
J gene: TRBJ2-5
CDR3 protein: CASSPLGVAGQETQYF

V gene: TRBV11-2
J gene: TRBJ2-7
CDR3 protein: CASSTRTGGYEQYF

V gene: TRBV18
J gene: TRBJ1-6
CDR3 protein: CASSERQGPNSPLHF

V gene: TRBV9
J gene: TRBJ2-3
CDR3 protein: CASSVAQGRTDTQYF

V gene: TRBV5-4
J gene: TRBJ2-7
CDR3 protein: CASSRSKQGTYEQYF

V gene: TRBV27
J gene: TRBJ2-1
CDR3 protein: CASSLSAGEQFF

V gene: TRBV11-3
J gene: TRBJ2-1
CDR3 protein: CASSLRRNNEQFF

V gene: TRBV27
J gene: TRBJ1-1
CDR3 protein: CASSLAGMNTEAFF

V gene: TRBV10-1
J gene: TRBJ1-4
CDR3 protein: CASSESRYSYERNEKLFF

V gene: TRBV5-5
J gene: TRBJ1-2
CDR3 protein: CASSLEGNYGYTF

V gene: TRBV5-4
J gene: TRBJ2-1
CDR3 protein: CASSLDAGSSYNEQFF

V gene: TRBV6-1
J gene: TRBJ1-1
CDR3 protein: CASSEQLGSTEAFF

V gene: TRBV16
J gene: TRBJ1-5
CDR3 protein: CASSQSVTSNQPQHF

V gene: TRBV29-1
J gene: TRBJ2-1
CDR3 protein: CSVERREEFNNEQFF

V gene: TRBV27
J gene: TRBJ2-5
CDR3 protein: CASTPRMGGQETQYF

V gene: TRBV29-1
J gene: TRBJ1-5
CDR3 protein: CSVAEGTGRDQPQHF

V gene: TRBV7-9
J gene: TRBJ2-7
CDR3 protein: CASSFEGARGHEQYF

V gene: TRBV6-4
J gene: TRBJ2-1
CDR3 protein: CASSDLGVSGDNEQFF

V gene: TRBV15
J gene: TRBJ2-1
CDR3 protein: CATSRDQFNEQFF

V gene: TRBV14
J gene: TRBJ2-1
CDR3 protein: CASSQERESSYNEQFF

V gene: TRBV19
J gene: TRBJ2-7
CDR3 protein: CASSIKGPYEQYF

V gene: TRBV4-1
J gene: TRBJ1-6
CDR3 protein: CASSRDNSPLHF

V gene: TRBV4-3
J gene: TRBJ2-1
CDR3 protein: CASSQSRTSGTSKEFF

V gene: TRBV5-8
J gene: TRBJ2-1
CDR3 protein: CASSLVLQGTGSYNEQFF

V gene: TRBV7-2
J gene: TRBJ2-2
CDR3 protein: CASFDRLNTGELFF

V gene: TRBV4-1
J gene: TRBJ2-3
CDR3 protein: CASSQGPSVGTDTQYF

V gene: TRBV6-5
J gene: TRBJ1-1
CDR3 protein: CASRTWTGNTEAFF

V gene: TRBV4-1
J gene: TRBJ2-2
CDR3 protein: CASSQVPSGTGELFF

V gene: TRBV28
J gene: TRBJ2-7
CDR3 protein: CASSRTVSYEQYF

V gene: TRBV18
J gene: TRBJ1-1
CDR3 protein: CASSSEGGSTEAFF

V gene: TRBV4-2
J gene: TRBJ2-4
CDR3 protein: CASSQVESSKNIQYF

V gene: TRBV7-3
J gene: TRBJ2-3
CDR3 protein: CASSSGTFSTDTQYF

V gene: TRBV6-4
J gene: TRBJ2-1
CDR3 protein: CASSEVRGTEQFF

V gene: TRBV4-1
J gene: TRBJ2-7
CDR3 protein: CASSQVPGLAGEPYEQYF

V gene: TRBV30
J gene: TRBJ1-5
CDR3 protein: CAWSVPDRAPFGNQPQHF

V gene: TRBV2
J gene: TRBJ1-2
CDR3 protein: CASSDLRDGSNYGYTF

V gene: TRBV7-2
J gene: TRBJ1-2
CDR3 protein: CASSPNEGYGYTF